Given below is one T cell receptor (beta chain) in context. The CDR3 is made up of 15 amino acids. Germline-derived CDR1 and CDR2 are LGHDT and YNNKEL (reference sequence). V dropped 3 bases and J dropped 3; count of bases not matched to a gene: 4. The data belong to a study of Ad26.COV2.S vaccination and SARS-CoV-2 variants. Some clones are missing from TCRdb's copy, which holds only in-frame ones; the method was immunoSEQ multiplex PCR. The sample holds around 370,000 clones, roughly 84% seen once. The treatment is: roughly 18 received Ad26.COV2.S at low or high dose, single or two shots; roughly five received placebo; per-sample allocation not given. The samples were gathered on day 63 after the first injection of vaccine or placebo. A Boston donor was an adult aged 18-55 years.

This TCR derives from a person aged 18 to 65 who received the Ad26.COV2.S COVID-19 vaccine or a placebo. This chain joins TRBV3-1 (or the pseudogene TRBV3-2) and TRBJ1-5; 8 bases match TRBD1. The starting material was peripheral blood, obtained in a trial of Ad26.COV2.S vaccine versus placebo. The CDR3 region has the DNA TGTGCCAGCAGCCAGGAGACAGGGGTCAATCAGCCCCAGCATTTT. It yields the protein CASSQETGVNQPQHF.